These 17 T cell receptor beta chains share one sample of origin, sequenced in a study of T cell changes during pregnancy in multiple sclerosis. Using immunoSEQ multiplex PCR, the repertoire was profiled, and TCRdb retains in-frame clones only, with some absent. The profile covers more than 65,000 clones, with about 90% appearing a single time and 2.3% taken by the ten largest. The sequencing here drew on peripheral blood, taken in the first trimester of pregnancy. These receptors came from a female donor with multiple sclerosis, enrolled in a pregnancy study.

V usage is TRBV7-9 and J usage is TRBJ1-2, with TRBD1 matching 8 bases. The length of the CDR3 is 14 residues. J lost 4 bases, V lost 6 bases, and 7 bases had no gene match. Germline loops: CDR1 SEHNR, CDR2 FQNEAQ (reference sequence). CDR3 in amino acids: CASSRGQGGYGYTF. The DNA of the CDR3 is TGTGCCAGCAGTCGAGGACAGGGTGGCTATGGCTACACCTTC. The whole variable domain, remainder taken from reference TRBV7-9 and TRBJ1-2, is DTGVSQNPRHKITKRGQNVTFRCDPISEHNRLYWYRQTLGQGPEFLTYFQNEAQLEKSRLLSDRFSAERPKGSFSTLEIQRTEQGDSAMYLCASSRGQGGYGYTFGSGTRLTVV.

The rearrangement links TRBV11-1 to TRBJ1-1, with D possibly matching TRBD1 (5 bases). The germline gives CDR1 SGHAT, CDR2 FQDESV (reference sequence). The V and J ends lost 5 bases and 2 bases respectively, with 9 bases between them. This CDR3 spans 13 amino acids. The CDR3 reads CASSGDSNTEAFF. The CDR3 bases are TGTGCCAGCAGCGGAGACAGCAACACTGAAGCTTTCTTT.

The V call is TRBV9, the J call TRBJ2-5; 13 positions agree with TRBD2. There are 17 residues in the CDR3. The J segment lost 2 bases and the V segment lost 4 bases, leaving 8 bases of the junction unmatched. Per germline, CDR1 SGDLS and CDR2 YYNGEE. The CDR3 region is CASSPGTSGEPQETQYF. CDR3 sequence (DNA): TGTGCCAGCAGCCCTGGGACTAGCGGGGAGCCTCAAGAGACCCAGTACTTC.

The chain has TRBV7-9 and TRBJ2-1, with a tentative D call TRBD2 (6 bases). This CDR3 comprises 14 residues. Trimming cost V 7 bases and J 2 bases, with 12 bases left between them. Germline CDR1 is SEHNR and CDR2 is FQNEAQ (reference sequence). This chain's CDR3 is CASTSGVTYNEQFF. Written as DNA, the CDR3 is TGTGCCAGCACCTCGGGAGTGACCTACAATGAGCAGTTCTTC.

V and J are TRBV7-3 and TRBJ2-1; 15 positions agree with TRBD2. This CDR3 is 20 amino acids long. Germline loops: CDR1 SGHTA, CDR2 FQGTGA. Trimming at V came to 0 bases and at J to 1 base, leaving 7 bases not matched to a gene. The CDR3 region has the DNA TGTGCCAGCAGCTTAACCTCCGGGACTAGCGGGAGGAGGTCCTACAATGAGCAGTTCTTC. Its translation is CASSLTSGTSGRRSYNEQFF.

The chain is built from TRBV9 and TRBJ1-1; no definite D call. The CDR3 has 14 residues. The ends were cut back, 0 bases at V and 6 bases at J, with 12 bases in the middle. Per germline, CDR1 SGDLS and CDR2 YYNGEE. The CDR3 reads CASSVVLRAAEAFF. In DNA form, the CDR3 reads TGTGCCAGCAGCGTAGTGTTGCGGGCGGCTGAAGCTTTCTTT.

The V call is TRBV27, the J call TRBJ2-2, with 10 positions matching TRBD1. J gave up 6 bases and V 8 bases, and 9 bases lay outside the gene matches. Germline V lookup: CDR1 MNHEY, CDR2 SMNVEV (reference sequence). CDR3 length: 15 amino acids. The CDR3 sequence is CASHHGTGDPGELFF. The CDR3 DNA sequence: TGTGCCAGCCACCACGGGACAGGGGACCCCGGGGAGCTGTTTTTT.

The chain recombines TRBV5-1 with TRBJ1-2; TRBD1 might be the D (6 bases). Germline values: CDR1 SGHRS, CDR2 YFSETQ. This CDR3 is 14 amino acids long. V gave up 4 bases and J gave up 4 bases, with 14 bases separating them. CDR3 bases: TGCGCCAGCAGCCTTAACAGGGCCGCCTATGGCTACACCTTC. Protein sequence: CASSLNRAAYGYTF. Together with reference TRBV5-1 and TRBJ1-2, the CDR3 gives the full variable domain: KAGVTQTPRYLIKTRGQQVTLSCSPISGHRSVSWYQQTPGQGLQFLFEYFSETQRNKGNFPGRFSGRQFSNSRSEMNVSTLELGDSALYLCASSLNRAAYGYTFGSGTRLTVV.

The genes are TRBV19 and TRBJ2-2; TRBD1 is a possible D gene (7 bases). From germline, CDR1 is LNHDA and CDR2 SQIVND (reference sequence). V lost 5 bases, J lost 3 bases, and 10 bases lay in between. This CDR3 has 14 residues. The CDR3, as DNA: TGTGCCAGTAGTGGCGGGACAGACACCGGGGAGCTGTTTTTT. Translated, it gives CASSGGTDTGELFF.

This clone was seen once. V is TRBV5-6 and J is TRBJ2-5; D not certain. Trimming left V 0 bases short and J 5 bases short, with 8 bases between. Germline CDR1 reads SGHDT; CDR2 reads YYEEEE. CDR3 length: 13 residues. The CDR3 protein is CASSLASWETQYF. The DNA for the CDR3 is TGTGCCAGCAGCTTGGCGAGCTGGGAGACCCAGTACTTC.

Of note for this clone: At one boundary the junction diverges from the germline segment, which might be a read error. The V call is TRBV5-5, the J call TRBJ2-1, with TRBD2 as a possible D gene (6 bases). The CDR3 covers 13 residues. Germline V gene data show CDR1 as SGHKS and CDR2 as YYEKEE (reference sequence). Here the CDR3 reads CASTLWTGDEQFF. The DNA for the CDR3 is TGTGCCAGCACCTTGTGGACGGGGGATGAGCAGTTCTTC. The full variable domain, its missing parts supplied by reference TRBV5-5 and TRBJ2-1, is DAGVTQSPTHLIKTRGQQVTLRCSPISGHKSVSWYQQVLGQGPQFIFQYYEKEERGRGNFPDRFSARQFPNYSSELNVNALLLGDSALYLCASTLWTGDEQFFGPGTRLTVL.

The rearrangement uses TRBV6-6 and TRBJ1-5; D gene unclear. The ends were cut back, 6 bases at V and 3 bases at J, with 18 bases in the middle. Germline values: CDR1 MNHNY, CDR2 SVGAGI (reference sequence). The length of the CDR3 is 16 residues. The CDR3 DNA is TGTGCCAGCAGCCCCCCTGGCGAGGTGTCCAATCAGCCCCAGCATTTT. This encodes CASSPPGEVSNQPQHF.

This clone was detected a few times. The chain carries TRBV5-1 and TRBJ2-2, with 7 bases lining up with TRBD2. In germline, CDR1 is SGHRS, CDR2 YFSETQ. This CDR3 spans 16 amino acids. The J segment lost 1 base and the V segment lost 2 bases, leaving 5 bases of the junction unmatched. Here the CDR3 DNA reads TGCGCCAGCAGCTTCTCCGGGACTATGAACACCGGGGAGCTGTTTTTT. Translation gives CASSFSGTMNTGELFF.

V is TRBV14 and J is TRBJ2-1; 8 bases align to TRBD2. In germline, CDR1 is SGHDN, CDR2 FVKESK. The V segment lost 1 base and the J segment 10 bases; nucleotides outside the gene matches: 6. The CDR3 is 14 amino acids. This CDR3 reads CASSQVLERGEQFF. DNA for the CDR3: TGTGCCAGCAGCCAAGTGTTAGAGCGGGGGGAGCAGTTCTTC.

The chain combines TRBV15 with TRBJ1-5; D unclear. The CDR3 has 17 amino acids. V was trimmed by 8 bases and J by 4 bases, leaving 24 bases between them. From germline, CDR1 is LNHNV and CDR2 YYDKDF (reference sequence). The CDR3 sequence: CATQPEFSAGRNQPQHF. Here the CDR3 DNA reads TGTGCCACCCAGCCAGAGTTTTCGGCGGGGAGGAATCAGCCCCAGCATTTT.

J is TRBJ1-5 and V is TRBV19; no reliable D call. Germline-derived CDR1 and CDR2 are LNHDA and SQIVND (reference sequence). The V gene lost 8 bases and the J gene lost 0 bases, with 14 bases spanning the gap. This CDR3 region has 15 residues. CDR3 sequence reads: CASSLARGSNQPQHF. In DNA, the CDR3 is TGTGCCAGTTCCCTCGCCCGGGGTAGCAATCAGCCCCAGCATTTT.

The chain joins TRBV11-2 to TRBJ2-2, with TRBD1 as a possible D gene (6 bases). Trimming cost V 5 bases and J 6 bases, with 16 bases left between them. The germline V gene encodes CDR1 SGHAT and CDR2 FQNNGV. The CDR3 extends over 15 amino acids. The CDR3 reads CASSLGAVMSGELFF. The DNA for the CDR3 is TGTGCCAGCAGCCTGGGGGCTGTTATGTCCGGGGAGCTGTTTTTT. Using reference TRBV11-2 and TRBJ2-2 for the parts outside the CDR3, the full variable domain is EAGVAQSPRYKIIEKRQSVAFWCNPISGHATLYWYQQILGQGPKLLIQFQNNGVVDDSQLPKDRFSAERLKGVDSTLKIQPAKLEDSAVYLCASSLGAVMSGELFFGEGSRLTVL.